The source of this T cell receptor beta chain is a study of shared clonotypes between healthy human individuals. Some clones are missing from TCRdb's copy, which holds only in-frame ones; the method was immunoSEQ multiplex PCR. The repertoire consists of over a million clones, with approximately 70% occurring once and the leading ten covering approximately 1.5%. The CDR3 runs 15 residues. Trimming shortened V by 5 bases and J by 7 bases, and 18 bases separated the two germline ends. CDR1 is SGHVS, CDR2 FQNEAQ, per germline. The chain links TRBV7-8 to TRBJ2-1, with D maybe TRBD2 (7 bases). Sequencing was performed on memory CD4+ T cells sorted from blood. The subset is: CD45RA-negative fraction. The sequence was collected from a man between 18 and 29 years old in good health. The CDR3 coding sequence is TGTGCCAGCAGCCCCCGGCCCGGGGGGCCAAATGAGCAGTTCTTC. It encodes CASSPRPGGPNEQFF.